What follows are 27 T cell receptor beta chains derived from one specimen sequenced in a study of blood T cell repertoires in COVID-19. TCRdb's copy holds only in-frame clones and misses some; the assay was immunoSEQ multiplex PCR. Of 150,000 to 200,000 clones listed, roughly four fifths were seen once; the top ten hold 6.5% to 8.5%. Specimen: peripheral blood. Receptors originate from a woman in her seventies with COVID-19, enrolled during active disease.

The chain links TRBV6-2 or TRBV6-3 to TRBJ1-5; D unresolved. CDR3 length equals 12 residues. The germline CDR1 and CDR2 sequences are MNHEY and SVGEGT. V lost 2 bases and J 7 bases, leaving 6 bases between the germline ends. CDR3 DNA sequence: TGTGCCAGCAGTTACGGGGAGCAGCCCCAGCATTTT. Translation: CASSYGEQPQHF.

The V call is TRBV28, the J call TRBJ2-7; 8 bases are shared with TRBD2. With V trimmed by 4 bases and J by 7 bases, 9 bases remained unmatched. Germline V gene data show CDR1 as MDHEN and CDR2 as SYDVKM. CDR3 length equals 14 residues. CDR3 nucleotide sequence: TGTGCCAGCAGTTCCCCCGGGAGGGGCGAGGAGCAGTACTTC. It specifies CASSSPGRGEEQYF.

This clone is a singleton in its sample. This chain joins TRBV15 and TRBJ2-1, with D possibly being TRBD2 (5 bases). The CDR3 is 13 residues long. Germline lookup yields CDR1 LNHNV and CDR2 YYDKDF (reference sequence). The CDR3 loop reads CAAGEGPYNEQFF. The CDR3 region has the DNA TGTGCGGCTGGAGAGGGCCCCTACAATGAGCAGTTCTTC.

This chain uses TRBV25-1 with TRBJ2-7, with D perhaps TRBD2 (5 bases). The CDR3 consists of 14 residues. V was clipped by 4 bases and J by 3 bases, with 13 bases between them. CDR1 MGHDK and CDR2 SYGVNS come from the germline V gene. The CDR3 is CASSGPDGGYEQYF. For the CDR3, the DNA is TGTGCCAGCAGTGGCCCGGACGGAGGCTACGAGCAGTACTTC.

The gene calls are TRBV2 and TRBJ2-6; maybe TRBD2 (5 bases). Germline V gene lookup returns CDR1 SNHLY and CDR2 FYNNEI. V gave up 7 bases and J gave up 0 bases, with 13 bases separating them. The CDR3 is made up of 16 amino acids. CDR3 amino acids: CASTGGLFSGANVLTF. The CDR3, as DNA: TGTGCCAGCACCGGAGGATTATTCTCTGGGGCCAACGTCCTGACTTTC.

V is TRBV4-1 and J is TRBJ2-3; a weak D match, TRBD1 (6 bases). With 0 bases removed from V and 2 bases from J, the gap between germline ends came to 21 bases. Germline V gene lookup returns CDR1 MGHRA and CDR2 YSYEKL. The CDR3 runs 19 residues. The CDR3 nucleotides are TGCGCCAGCAGCCAAGATCGGACAGTTCCTATCGTTTACACAGATACGCAGTATTTT. This encodes CASSQDRTVPIVYTDTQYF.

V and J are TRBV4-3 and TRBJ2-7; 7 bases line up with TRBD1. Germline CDR1 is LGHNA and CDR2 is YSLEER. The CDR3 covers 15 residues. V dropped 2 bases and J dropped 5; count of bases not matched to a gene: 9. Here the CDR3 reads CASSQRDSSVDEQYF. The CDR3 nucleotides read TGCGCCAGCAGCCAACGGGACAGTTCCGTGGACGAGCAGTACTTC.

This clone came up a few times. V usage is TRBV19 and J usage is TRBJ2-2, with D hard to call. Germline values: CDR1 LNHDA, CDR2 SQIVND (reference sequence). This CDR3 spans 12 amino acids. V lost 2 bases to trimming and J lost 5 bases, with 3 bases between them. CDR3 bases: TGTGCCAGTAGTATAACAACCGGGGAGCTGTTTTTT. It yields the protein CASSITTGELFF.

This clone has just one count. The J gene is TRBJ2-7, the V gene TRBV10-1; 7 bases are a match to TRBD2. Germline assignment: CDR1 WNHNN and CDR2 SYGVQD (reference sequence). J was trimmed by 3 bases and V by 4 bases; bases with no gene match: 3. This CDR3 comprises 13 residues. The CDR3 DNA sequence: TGCGCCAGCAGTGCGGGACTAAACTACGAGCAGTACTTC. Translated: CASSAGLNYEQYF.

The chain links TRBV27 to TRBJ2-7; D is perhaps TRBD1 (5 bases). Germline assignment: CDR1 MNHEY and CDR2 SMNVEV (reference sequence). The length of the CDR3 is 13 residues. Trimming took 5 bases from V and 5 from J, leaving 13 bases between them. In DNA, the CDR3 is TGTGCCAGCAGTAAAGCAGGGTTCGACGAGCAGTACTTC. Encoded protein: CASSKAGFDEQYF.

This chain uses TRBV28 with TRBJ2-4; D is perhaps TRBD1 (6 bases). CDR3 length equals 17 residues. Germline V gene sequence: CDR1 MDHEN, CDR2 SYDVKM. Trimming cost V 2 bases and J 11 bases, with 25 bases left between them. CDR3 amino acids: CASSLDVGARVGALQYF. CDR3 sequence (DNA): TGTGCCAGCAGTTTAGATGTCGGGGCCCGAGTGGGGGCGCTTCAGTACTTC. Full variable domain (outside the CDR3, taken from reference TRBV28 and TRBJ2-4): DVKVTQSSRYLVKRTGEKVFLECVQDMDHENMFWYRQDPGLGLRLIYFSYDVKMKEKGDIPEGYSVSREKKERFSLILESASTNQTSMYLCASSLDVGARVGALQYFGAGTRLSVL.

V is TRBV19 and J is TRBJ2-5; 8 bases match TRBD2. After removal of 3 bases from V and 4 bases from J, the junction contained 10 bases not matched to a gene. Per the germline V gene, CDR1 is LNHDA and CDR2 is SQIVND (reference sequence). The CDR3 extends over 16 amino acids. The CDR3 DNA reads as TGTGCCAGTAGTATGGCAGCGGGAGCTTTGGCAGAGACCCAGTACTTC. It encodes CASSMAAGALAETQYF.

V gene TRBV9 combines with J gene TRBJ2-7; possibly TRBD2 for D (6 bases). Germline CDR1 is SGDLS and CDR2 is YYNGEE. V lost 0 bases and J 0 bases, leaving 10 bases between the germline ends. This CDR3 is 15 amino acids long. CDR3 residues: CASSVGGGRSYEQYF. The CDR3 nucleotides are TGTGCCAGCAGCGTAGGAGGAGGGCGCTCCTACGAGCAGTACTTC.

This clone appeared a single time. The chain employs TRBV28 and TRBJ1-2; D unclear. This CDR3 has 16 amino acids. Trimming pared 6 bases from V and 5 bases from J, leaving 22 bases between. CDR1 is MDHEN, CDR2 SYDVKM, per germline. In DNA, the CDR3 is TGTGCCAGCAGAATAACGGGAACCATCGATGTTTATGGCTACACCTTC. Translated: CASRITGTIDVYGYTF.

This clone was found once. The V call is TRBV24-1, the J call TRBJ2-7; 10 nucleotides agree with TRBD1. Germline-derived CDR1 and CDR2 are KGHDR and SFDVKD. The CDR3 consists of 14 residues. J lost 6 bases, V lost 3 bases, and 4 bases had no gene match. This CDR3 reads CATSDGDRGSEQYF. The DNA of the CDR3 is TGTGCCACCAGTGATGGGGACAGGGGAAGCGAGCAGTACTTC.

In this sample, this clone turned up once. This chain uses TRBV5-4 with TRBJ2-7; a possible D gene is TRBD1 (6 bases). This CDR3 is 15 amino acids long. V dropped 0 bases and J dropped 0 bases, with 10 bases sitting between them. Germline V gives CDR1 SGHNT, CDR2 YYREEE (reference sequence). The CDR3 spells CASSLGGQFSYEQYF. The CDR3 nucleotides read TGTGCCAGCAGCTTGGGAGGACAGTTCTCCTACGAGCAGTACTTC.

The genes are TRBV2 and TRBJ1-1; 8 nucleotides agree with TRBD1. The CDR3 has 14 residues. The V segment lost 6 bases and the J segment 0 bases; nucleotides outside the gene matches: 3. Germline CDR1 is SNHLY and CDR2 is FYNNEI. The CDR3 sequence: CASRRDRMNTEAFF. The CDR3 DNA reads TGTGCCAGCAGAAGGGACAGGATGAACACTGAAGCTTTCTTT. The variable domain in full, with the rest retrieved from reference TRBV2 and TRBJ1-1, is EPEVTQTPSHQVTQMGQEVILRCVPISNHLYFYWYRQILGQKVEFLVSFYNNEISEKSEIFDDQFSVERPDGSNFTLKIRSTKLEDSAMYFCASRRDRMNTEAFFGQGTRLTVV.

This sequence joins TRBV2 and TRBJ1-1, with TRBD1 matching over 7 bases. CDR3 length: 12 amino acids. Germline assignment: CDR1 SNHLY and CDR2 FYNNEI. The V and J ends lost 1 base and 12 bases, in that order; junction bases with no gene match: 5. This chain's CDR3 is CASSEGQGGTFF. CDR3 bases: TGTGCCAGCAGTGAAGGACAGGGAGGAACTTTCTTT.

The V gene is TRBV10-3, the J gene TRBJ2-7; the match to TRBD2 covers 13 bases. CDR3 length: 15 amino acids. V shed 2 bases and J 2 bases; nucleotides not matched to a gene: 0. Germline V gives CDR1 ENHRY, CDR2 SYGVKD. The CDR3 coding sequence is TGTGCCATCAGTGAGGGGACTAGCGGGACCTACGAGCAGTACTTC. This translates into CAISEGTSGTYEQYF.

V gene TRBV5-4 combines with J gene TRBJ2-2, with unresolved D. V dropped 6 bases and J dropped 4 bases, with 13 bases sitting between them. Germline V gene data show CDR1 as SGHNT and CDR2 as YYREEE (reference sequence). This CDR3 region has 14 residues. CDR3: CASTPQLGTGELFF. CDR3 nucleotides: TGTGCCAGCACCCCCCAGCTAGGCACCGGGGAGCTGTTTTTT.

In this sample, this clone turned up once. V gene TRBV7-8 combines with J gene TRBJ1-2; 7 bases fit TRBD1. Unmatched junction bases numbered 10, after V lost 5 bases and J lost 4 bases. CDR1 SGHVS and CDR2 FQNEAQ come from the germline V gene. The length of the CDR3 is 15 residues. CDR3 residues: CASSPQGSISYGYTF. For the CDR3, the DNA is TGTGCCAGCAGCCCACAGGGGTCTATAAGCTATGGCTACACCTTC.

This chain connects TRBV7-7 to TRBJ2-2, with D unclear. The CDR3 runs 15 residues. CDR1 and CDR2 from the germline V gene are SSHAT and FNYEAQ (reference sequence). V gave up 1 base and J gave up 4 bases, with 10 bases separating them. CDR3 nucleotides: TGTGCCAGCAGCTTAGATAGAAGTGGCACCGGGGAGCTGTTTTTT. Its protein is CASSLDRSGTGELFF.

This clone was found a few times. The V and J genes are TRBV3-1 (or the pseudogene TRBV3-2) and TRBJ1-1, with D perhaps matching TRBD1 (6 bases). Germline V gene data show CDR1 as LGHDT and CDR2 as YNNKEL (reference sequence). The ends were cut back, 4 bases at V and 4 bases at J, with 13 bases in the middle. The CDR3 consists of 14 residues. The DNA for the CDR3 is TGTGCCAGCAGCCGTTCGGGGGGCGGCACTGAAGCTTTCTTT. Protein sequence: CASSRSGGGTEAFF.

The rearrangement joins TRBV2 to TRBJ2-5, with 7 bases aligning to TRBD1. CDR3 size: 15 residues. Germline V gene sequence: CDR1 SNHLY, CDR2 FYNNEI. Trimming at V came to 6 bases and at J to 2 bases, leaving 9 bases not matched to a gene. CDR3 in DNA: TGTGCCAGCAGCGTGGAATTGGGACAGCAAGAGACCCAGTACTTC. It codes for CASSVELGQQETQYF.

The V call is TRBV11-3, the J call TRBJ2-5; 12 bases line up with TRBD1. Trimming took 10 bases from V and 4 from J; bases not matched to a gene: 19. The CDR3 covers 18 residues. From germline, CDR1 is SGHNT and CDR2 YENEEA. The CDR3 here is CAITVRDRGQRVRETQYF. In nucleotides, the CDR3 is TGTGCCATCACAGTACGGGACAGGGGGCAGAGAGTGCGAGAGACCCAGTACTTC.

This clone showed up just a few times. The chain uses TRBV5-8 and TRBJ1-5; no clear D. There are 15 residues in the CDR3. CDR1 is SGHTS and CDR2 is YDEGEE in the germline V gene. The V end lost 2 bases, the J end lost 1 base, and 10 bases lay between the germline ends. The CDR3 nucleotides read TGTGCCAGCAGCTTCGCCGGGAGCAGCAATCAGCCCCAGCATTTT. This encodes CASSFAGSSNQPQHF.

CDR3 bases: TGTGCCAGCAGCTTGGTACAGGCCCAAGAGACCCAGTACTTC. Its translation: CASSLVQAQETQYF. The chain is built from TRBV5-4 and TRBJ2-5, with D possibly being TRBD1 (5 bases). V gave up 0 bases and J gave up 1 base, with 7 bases separating them. The CDR3 is 14 residues long. Germline-derived CDR1 and CDR2 are SGHNT and YYREEE (reference sequence).